This T cell receptor beta chain stems from a study of CD8+ T cells in alopecia areata (dated by TCRdb to the late 2010s). Looking at the study overall: The treated patients took part in an open-label pilot trial in which moderate-to-severe alopecia areata was treated with oral tofacitinib at 5 to 10 mg twice daily. Scalp clonality was compared among normal scalp (n=4), patchy alopecia areata scalp (n=8), and alopecia totalis/universalis scalp (n=8). RNA was extracted with the PAXgene miRNA kit for fixed scalp, the miRNeasy kit for PBMCs, and the RNeasy kit for mouse skin. Patients on tofacitinib were biopsied at baseline and after 4 and 24 weeks of treatment, and several of the patients also had a later scalp biopsy. Tofacitinib was administered for 6 to 18 months, and 6 months of follow-up off drug were then conducted to assess delayed response and recurrence. immunoSEQ multiplex PCR using 35 Vbeta forward primers and 13 Jbeta reverse primers was used to amplify TCRbeta CDR3 regions. In both human patients and the C3H/HeJ mouse model, the study applied high-throughput TCRbeta sequencing to look at T cell clonal expansion in alopecia areata. The SALT score, which quantifies the percentage of affected scalp surface area, was used to measure disease severity in treated patients. On the human side, TCRbeta sequencing was run on scalp tissue and on sorted CD4+ and CD8+ peripheral blood T cells from healthy controls and from alopecia areata patients with either patchy or totalis/universalis disease. General conclusions and limits of the study: Lesional scalp, especially in alopecia totalis/universalis, showed higher clonality and more expanded CD8+ clones than normal scalp, suggesting antigenic drive. Shared TCR sequences between patients were less evident than in mice, which may be partly attributable to HLA diversity in the patient population. With tofacitinib, both scalp clonality and the number of expanded CD8+ clones among the top 100 scalp clones went down significantly. Resident alphabeta T cells in normal human skin are also sequenced, complicating scalp TCR repertoire analysis, unlike mouse skin dominated by gammadelta T cells. During tofacitinib treatment, many expanded lesional clones remained in scalp and blood, and this persistence may partly explain relapse after treatment is stopped. Because the treated cohort was small and had just a single nonresponder, larger studies are needed to establish links between baseline CD8+ expansion and response.

According to the study, the label for this sample's treatment or condition signals: oral pan-JAK inhibitor, 5-10 mg twice daily. Lesional scalp punch biopsies and peripheral blood were obtained from alopecia areata patients. PBMCs were separated by density centrifugation and stained for CD3, CD4 and CD8, after which CD4+ and CD8+ T cells were sorted on a FACSAria. Of note for this clone: Its recognized antigen is unknown. The input lacks base qualities; no much larger clone sits a single base away.

From a lookup of the germline V gene, CDR1 and CDR2 are SGHDN and FVKESK. A distance of 7 bases separates the germline ends of V and J, which lose 1 base and 8 bases respectively. Measured from the cysteine to the phenylalanine, the CDR3 is 12 residues long. Only CDR3 DNA is held: 36 bases, read in frame from base 1. The library was built by means of the immunoSEQ multiplex PCR assay. To provide template for TCR sequencing, every sample had RNA extracted and reverse transcribed into cDNA. SuperScript III was used to make first-strand cDNA, primed with a 2:1 mix of oligo-dT and random hexamers. A synthetic immune receptor repertoire was used to assess amplification bias, and residual bias was removed computationally. Per the source publication's procedure: Raw reads were preprocessed for error removal, and CDR3 was defined according to IMGT conventions as running from the conserved cysteine to phenylalanine. Clonality was computed as 1 minus the Shannon entropy, with the entropy normalized by log2 of the number of productive unique TCRs. Scalp TCRbeta sequences were cross-referenced with sorted blood CD4 and CD8 repertoires so that the CD4 or CD8 identity of scalp clones could be inferred. TCRdb provides this immuneACCESS table in a form limited to in-frame rearrangements. Some clones are lacking; in checked studies, under half of them reflect an unresolved V gene, and why the rest are absent is not known. That table is the source of V, J and clone size, and D and trimming were worked out from the DNA. For this sample the table gives approximately 220,000 clones, of which 35% to 45% were detected only once. The ten largest clones represent 0.4% to 0.55% of the sample.

The TCR was taken from a human donor with alopecia areata. Sequences were derived from CD4+ T cells sorted from blood, sampled at approximately week 30, from a patient treated with tofacitinib. The chain is assembled from TRBV14 and TRBJ2-3; the D segment could be TRBD2, given 6 matching bases. The DNA reads as follows: TGTGCCAGCAGCCAAGTGGGAGGTACGCAGTATTTT. The translation is CASSQVGGTQYF.